Each of the 27 T cell receptor beta chains below was sequenced from the same sample in a study of T cell responses to AZD1222 COVID-19 vaccine. Profiling relied on immunoSEQ multiplex PCR, and the TCRdb table lists in-frame clones only, not all of them. The sample shows 75,000 to 80,000 clones, 85% to 90% of them seen only once. The specimen was peripheral blood, collected 28 days after the second AZD1222 dose. The receptors come from an adult who received the AZD1222 COVID-19 vaccine.

The chain links TRBV6-5 to TRBJ2-7, with D perhaps TRBD1 (6 bases). The CDR3 is 14 amino acids. V dropped 5 bases and J dropped 3 bases, with 14 bases sitting between them. Germline CDR1 reads MNHEY; CDR2 reads SVGAGI. The CDR3 region has the DNA TGTGCCAGCAGTCGGCCAGGCAGGGGCTACGAGCAGTACTTC. Amino acid sequence: CASSRPGRGYEQYF.

CDR3 amino acids: CASSALAGGPLETQYF. Written as DNA, the CDR3 is TGTGCCAGCAGTGCGTTAGCGGGGGGACCCCTCGAGACCCAGTACTTC. The chain links TRBV2 to TRBJ2-5; 10 bases map to TRBD2. The CDR3 contains 16 residues. Germline CDR1 and CDR2: SNHLY and FYNNEI. The V gene end was trimmed by 4 bases and the J gene end by 5 bases; junction bases not matched to a gene: 10.

The genes are TRBV5-4 and TRBJ2-3, with 8 bases fitting TRBD2. V shed 6 bases, J shed 0 bases, and the junction held 12 bases outside the gene matches. The CDR3 covers 17 residues. CDR1 is SGHNT and CDR2 is YYREEE in the germline V gene (reference sequence). Written as DNA, the CDR3 is TGTGCCAGCAACCCCGTGGGCGGGGGGCGTAGCACAGATACGCAGTATTTT. It codes for CASNPVGGGRSTDTQYF.

This chain joins TRBV7-6 and TRBJ2-7, with D uncertain. The germline V and J ends were trimmed by 0 bases and 5 bases, with 11 bases remaining between them. CDR3 size: 14 residues. Germline-derived CDR1 and CDR2 are SGHVS and FNYEAQ. CDR3 nucleotides: TGTGCCAGCAGCTTAGCCCAGGATGGGGACGAGCAGTACTTC. Translated: CASSLAQDGDEQYF.

The chain is built from TRBV4-3 and TRBJ1-3; TRBD1 agrees at 7 bases. The J segment lost 8 bases and the V segment lost 1 base, leaving 8 bases of the junction unmatched. The CDR3 runs to 15 residues. Germline loops: CDR1 LGHNA, CDR2 YSLEER. CDR3 coding DNA: TGCGCCAGCAGCCAAGCGTGGCCCCAGGGGGACACCATATATTTT. It translates to CASSQAWPQGDTIYF.

The rearrangement joins TRBV5-6 to TRBJ1-1; no clear D gene. With 2 bases removed from V and 4 bases from J, the gap between germline ends came to 3 bases. This CDR3 is built from 11 residues. CDR1 SGHDT and CDR2 YYEEEE come from the germline V gene. The CDR3 region has the DNA TGTGCCAGCAGCTTCGGCACTGAAGCTTTCTTT. It codes for CASSFGTEAFF.

The chain uses TRBV5-4 and TRBJ2-7; possibly TRBD1 for D (6 bases). Germline CDR1 is SGHNT and CDR2 is YYREEE (reference sequence). V was trimmed by 8 bases and J by 7 bases, leaving 22 bases between them. The CDR3 runs to 14 residues. This CDR3 is CASQNSQGPGEQYF. For the CDR3, the DNA is TGTGCCAGTCAAAACTCACAGGGTCCGGGGGAGCAGTACTTC.

This clone came up a few times. J is TRBJ2-7 and V is TRBV4-2; TRBD2 matches 11 bases. This CDR3 has 15 residues. The J segment lost 6 bases and the V segment lost 3 bases, leaving 7 bases of the junction unmatched. Germline values: CDR1 LGHNA, CDR2 YNFKEQ. CDR3 amino acids: CASSHELAGEVEQYF. The CDR3 DNA follows: TGTGCCAGCAGCCATGAACTAGCGGGGGAGGTCGAGCAGTACTTC.

A few counts support this clone. V and J are TRBV30 and TRBJ1-6; D gene ambiguous. The CDR3 length is 17 residues. Germline loops: CDR1 GTSNPN, CDR2 SVGIG (reference sequence). Trimming took off 5 bases at V and 7 bases at J, with 24 bases between the two ends. CDR3 sequence reads: CAWGLLGYSGRNSPLHF. CDR3 nucleotides: TGTGCCTGGGGCCTCCTAGGATACTCGGGGAGGAATTCACCCCTCCACTTT. Full variable domain (outside the CDR3, taken from reference TRBV30 and TRBJ1-6): SQTIHQWPATLVQPVGSPLSLECTVEGTSNPNLYWYRQAAGRGLQLLFYSVGIGQISSEVPQNLSASRPQDRQFILSSKKLLLSDSGFYLCAWGLLGYSGRNSPLHFGNGTRLTVT.

V usage is TRBV28 and J usage is TRBJ1-4; a possible D gene is TRBD1 (5 bases). This CDR3 is built from 13 residues. The V and J ends lost 3 bases and 7 bases respectively, with 9 bases between them. The germline CDR1 and CDR2 sequences are MDHEN and SYDVKM. The CDR3 DNA reads as TGTGCCAGCAGTTTTCGGGGACGTGAAAAACTGTTTTTT. Translation: CASSFRGREKLFF.

In the case of this clone: A junction boundary mismatches the germline segment, possibly from a read error. The V and J genes are TRBV3-1 (or the pseudogene TRBV3-2) and TRBJ2-1; D unresolved. The CDR3 is 14 residues long. Germline loops: CDR1 LGHDT, CDR2 YNNKEL (reference sequence). The chain's CDR3 is CAISQDVGYGEQFF. The CDR3 bases are TGTGCCATCAGCCAAGATGTTGGGTATGGTGAGCAGTTCTTC.

The chain combines TRBV4-2 with TRBJ2-7; TRBD2 agrees at 7 bases. The germline gives CDR1 LGHNA, CDR2 YNFKEQ. CDR3 length: 18 residues. With V trimmed by 0 bases and J by 0 bases, 11 bases remained unmatched. The CDR3 sequence: CASSQDAGGTLFSYEQYF. For the CDR3, the DNA is TGTGCCAGCAGCCAAGATGCCGGGGGGACTCTTTTCTCCTACGAGCAGTACTTC.

This chain joins TRBV6-2 or TRBV6-3 and TRBJ1-5, with D maybe TRBD1 (6 bases). CDR3 size: 17 residues. CDR1 MNHEY and CDR2 SVGEGT come from the germline V gene. V shed 2 bases and J shed 7 bases, with 21 bases lying between them. The CDR3 bases are TGTGCCAGCAGTTACGAAAAGAACCAGGGGTTAGGGCAGCCCCAGCATTTT. Amino acids: CASSYEKNQGLGQPQHF.

The rearrangement uses TRBV6-2 or TRBV6-3 and TRBJ1-2; D gene ambiguous. CDR1 is MNHEY and CDR2 is SVGEGT in the germline V gene. The CDR3 is made up of 13 amino acids. V lost 2 bases, J lost 8 bases, and 12 bases lay in between. The CDR3, as DNA: TGTGCCAGCAGTTACCTCTGGACTGGGGGCTACACCTTC. It translates to CASSYLWTGGYTF.

About this clone itself: Other nucleotide sequences from this sample produce the same CDR3. This rearrangement joins TRBV7-9 to TRBJ2-7; D may be TRBD2 (6 bases). Trimming shortened V by 3 bases and J by 2 bases, and 8 bases separated the two germline ends. CDR3 size: 13 residues. The germline CDR1 and CDR2 sequences are SEHNR and FQNEAQ (reference sequence). The CDR3 region is CASSLPGAYEQYF. The CDR3 nucleotides read TGTGCCAGCAGCTTGCCGGGGGCCTACGAGCAGTACTTC.

The rearrangement links TRBV7-9 to TRBJ1-6; perhaps TRBD1 as D (5 bases). Germline values: CDR1 SEHNR, CDR2 FQNEAQ (reference sequence). V was clipped by 5 bases and J by 0 bases, with 11 bases between them. This CDR3 has 16 amino acids. DNA of the CDR3: TGTGCCAGCAGCCCCAGGGAAAGCTCCTATAATTCACCCCTCCACTTT. Translating it yields CASSPRESSYNSPLHF.

The chain has TRBV14 and TRBJ2-7; D not resolved. The CDR3 consists of 15 residues. Trimming left V 0 bases short and J 3 bases short, with 12 bases between. The germline V gene encodes CDR1 SGHDN and CDR2 FVKESK. The CDR3 loop is CASSQEGRRVYEQYF. Here the CDR3 DNA reads TGTGCCAGCAGCCAAGAAGGTAGAAGGGTCTACGAGCAGTACTTC.

The CDR3 spells CASSQSSYEQYF. The CDR3 region has the DNA TGTGCCAGCAGCCAAAGCTCCTACGAGCAGTACTTC. The chain links TRBV7-9 to TRBJ2-7; D is ambiguous. There are 12 residues in the CDR3. The V gene lost 5 bases and the J gene lost 0 bases, with 5 bases spanning the gap. From germline, CDR1 is SEHNR and CDR2 FQNEAQ (reference sequence).

The chain carries TRBV24-1 and TRBJ2-2; TRBD1 aligns across 10 bases. Germline V gives CDR1 KGHDR, CDR2 SFDVKD. Unmatched junction bases numbered 2, after V lost 9 bases and J lost 5 bases. The CDR3 has 13 residues. CDR3 amino acids: CATQGQGTGELFF. The DNA of the CDR3 is TGTGCCACCCAGGGACAGGGGACCGGGGAGCTGTTTTTT.

V and J are TRBV10-2 and TRBJ1-5; D may be TRBD1 (6 bases). Trimming stripped 0 bases from V and 7 bases from J, with 10 bases between. Germline lookup yields CDR1 WSHSY and CDR2 SAAADI. CDR3 size: 14 residues. CDR3 DNA sequence: TGCGCCAGCAGTGAGTCGGGGGGGCACCAGCCCCAGCATTTT. Translating gives CASSESGGHQPQHF.

J is TRBJ1-6 and V is TRBV6-5, with 9 positions matching TRBD1. The CDR3 is 13 amino acids. Germline values: CDR1 MNHEY, CDR2 SVGAGI. With V trimmed by 6 bases and J by 8 bases, 2 bases remained unmatched. The CDR3 DNA sequence: TGTGCCAGCAGACGGACAGGGGATTCACCCCTCCACTTT. Its protein product is CASRRTGDSPLHF.

The V call is TRBV5-8, the J call TRBJ1-6, with D perhaps matching TRBD1 (6 bases). From germline, CDR1 is SGHTS and CDR2 YDEGEE. This CDR3 spans 15 amino acids. V dropped 4 bases and J dropped 3 bases, with 11 bases sitting between them. The CDR3 nucleotides are TGTGCCAGCAGCCCGAGGGGACACTATAATTCACCCCTCCACTTT. Its protein product is CASSPRGHYNSPLHF.

A single count supports this clone. The chain has TRBV19 and TRBJ1-4; D remains unclear. V lost 5 bases and J 5 bases, leaving 9 bases between the germline ends. The length of the CDR3 is 13 residues. Per the germline V gene, CDR1 is LNHDA and CDR2 is SQIVND (reference sequence). Written as DNA, the CDR3 is TGTGCCAGTAGTCGCCAGCGGAATGAAAAACTGTTTTTT. This translates into CASSRQRNEKLFF. Looking up the rest from reference TRBV19 and TRBJ1-4 gives the full variable domain: DGGITQSPKYLFRKEGQNVTLSCEQNLNHDAMYWYRQDPGQGLRLIYYSQIVNDFQKGDIAEGYSVSREKKESFPLTVTSAQKNPTAFYLCASSRQRNEKLFFGSGTQLSVL.

This chain uses TRBV5-4 with TRBJ2-7, with TRBD1 as a possible D gene (6 bases). The germline CDR1 and CDR2 sequences are SGHNT and YYREEE (reference sequence). Between the trimmed V and J ends, which lost 4 bases and 3 bases, there was a span of 8 bases. The CDR3 contains 12 residues. Written as DNA, the CDR3 is TGTGCCAGCAGCGTACAGGGCTACGAGCAGTACTTC. This gives the protein CASSVQGYEQYF.

The V and J genes are TRBV28 and TRBJ1-1; 8 bases line up with TRBD1. The length of the CDR3 is 15 residues. V dropped 6 bases and J dropped 6; count of bases not matched to a gene: 12. Germline lookup yields CDR1 MDHEN and CDR2 SYDVKM. The chain's CDR3 is CASRSTGEWVAEAFF. The CDR3 coding sequence is TGTGCCAGCAGGTCGACAGGGGAGTGGGTTGCTGAAGCTTTCTTT.

As DNA, the CDR3 is TGCGCCAGCAGCTTGGAGGGCAGCAATCAGCCCCAGCATTTT. This encodes CASSLEGSNQPQHF. The V call is TRBV5-1, the J call TRBJ1-5; D remains unclear. The CDR3 runs to 14 residues. CDR1 and CDR2 (germline): SGHRS, YFSETQ. Trimming left V 0 bases short and J 1 base short, with 5 bases between. Variable domain in full (rest from reference TRBV5-1 and TRBJ1-5): KAGVTQTPRYLIKTRGQQVTLSCSPISGHRSVSWYQQTPGQGLQFLFEYFSETQRNKGNFPGRFSGRQFSNSRSEMNVSTLELGDSALYLCASSLEGSNQPQHFGDGTRLSIL.

This rearrangement joins TRBV6-5 to TRBJ1-2; 8 positions agree with TRBD1. The J segment lost 3 bases and the V segment lost 6 bases, leaving 9 bases of the junction unmatched. The CDR3 spans 15 residues. Per the germline V gene, CDR1 is MNHEY and CDR2 is SVGAGI. CDR3 sequence: CASSGRQGTHYGYTF. As DNA, the CDR3 is TGTGCCAGCAGCGGTAGACAGGGGACCCACTATGGCTACACCTTC.